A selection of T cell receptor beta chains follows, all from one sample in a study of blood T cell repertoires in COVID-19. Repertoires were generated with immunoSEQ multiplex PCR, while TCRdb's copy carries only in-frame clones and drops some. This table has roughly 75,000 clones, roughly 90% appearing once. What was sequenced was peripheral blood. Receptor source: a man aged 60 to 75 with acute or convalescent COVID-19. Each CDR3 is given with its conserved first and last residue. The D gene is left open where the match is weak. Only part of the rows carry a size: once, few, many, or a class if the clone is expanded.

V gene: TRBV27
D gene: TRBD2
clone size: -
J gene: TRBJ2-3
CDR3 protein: CASSFSGSTDTQYF
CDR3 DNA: TGTGCCAGCAGTTTTAGCGGGAGCACAGATACGCAGTATTTT

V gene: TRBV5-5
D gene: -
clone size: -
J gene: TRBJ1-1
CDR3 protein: CASSSAFRVVDTEAFF
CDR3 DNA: TGTGCCAGCAGCTCAGCGTTCAGGGTCGTGGACACTGAAGCTTTCTTT

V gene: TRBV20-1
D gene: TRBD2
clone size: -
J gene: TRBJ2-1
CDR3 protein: CSASGTSGGYSYNEQFF
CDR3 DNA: TGCAGTGCTAGTGGGACTAGCGGGGGGTACTCCTACAATGAGCAGTTCTTC

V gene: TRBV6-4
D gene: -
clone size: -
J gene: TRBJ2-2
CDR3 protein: CASPRSMRENTGELFF
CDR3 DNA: TGTGCCAGCCCCCGCTCGATGCGGGAGAACACCGGGGAGCTGTTTTTT

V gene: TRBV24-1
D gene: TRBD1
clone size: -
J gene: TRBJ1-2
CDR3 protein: CATSGSGTGGITYGYTF
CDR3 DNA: TGTGCCACCAGTGGGTCGGGGACAGGGGGAATTACTTATGGCTACACCTTC

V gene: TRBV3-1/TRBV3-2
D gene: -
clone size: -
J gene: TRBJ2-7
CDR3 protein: CASSQLGIGRSGEQYF
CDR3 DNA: TGTGCCAGCAGCCAACTAGGGATAGGGAGGAGTGGCGAGCAGTACTTC

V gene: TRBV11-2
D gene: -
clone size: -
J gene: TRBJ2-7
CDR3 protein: CASSLDGAYEQYF
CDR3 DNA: TGTGCCAGCAGCTTAGACGGAGCCTACGAGCAGTACTTC

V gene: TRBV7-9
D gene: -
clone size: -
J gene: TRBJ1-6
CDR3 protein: CASSGVNNSPLHF
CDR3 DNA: TGTGCCAGCAGTGGAGTTAATAATTCACCCCTCCACTTT

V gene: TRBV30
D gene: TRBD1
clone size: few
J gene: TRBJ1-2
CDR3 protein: CAWSRDRPYGYTF
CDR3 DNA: TGTGCCTGGAGTCGGGACAGGCCGTATGGCTACACCTTC

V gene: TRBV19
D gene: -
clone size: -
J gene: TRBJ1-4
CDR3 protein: CASSIRGTREKLFF
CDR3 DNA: TGTGCCAGTAGTATCAGGGGTACGAGGGAAAAACTGTTTTTT

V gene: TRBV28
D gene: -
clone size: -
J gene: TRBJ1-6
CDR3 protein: CASSFFSGRGGWRQGTSPLHF
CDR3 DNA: TGTGCCAGCAGTTTTTTCTCTGGGCGAGGGGGATGGCGGCAGGGTACTTCACCCCTCCACTTT

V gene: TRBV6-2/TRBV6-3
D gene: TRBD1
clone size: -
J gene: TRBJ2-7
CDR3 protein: CASSYSKGQGGYEQYF
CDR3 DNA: TGTGCCAGCAGTTACTCGAAGGGACAGGGCGGCTACGAGCAGTACTTC

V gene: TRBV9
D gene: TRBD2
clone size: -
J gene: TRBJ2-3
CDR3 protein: CASSVDLAGGHGTQYF
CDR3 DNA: TGTGCCAGCAGCGTAGACTTAGCGGGAGGGCACGGTACGCAGTATTTT

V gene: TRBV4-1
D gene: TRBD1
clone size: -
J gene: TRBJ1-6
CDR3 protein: CASSPTDRGHNSPLHF
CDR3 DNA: TGCGCCAGCAGCCCTACCGACAGGGGGCATAATTCACCCCTCCACTTT

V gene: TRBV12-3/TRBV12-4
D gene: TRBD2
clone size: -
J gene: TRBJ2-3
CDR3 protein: CASSLKREGTQYF
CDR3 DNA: TGTGCCAGCAGCCTAAAGCGGGAGGGTACGCAGTATTTT